The 27 T cell receptor beta chains given below trace back to one sample, sequenced in a study of control samples from healthy donors and cancer patients. Clones were sequenced by immunoSEQ multiplex PCR, and TCRdb holds only the in-frame ones, with some missing. The sample consists of tens of thousands of clones, around 87% of them appearing once. Sequenced input: PBMCs. The receptors were gathered from a woman in her forties or fifties with head and neck cancer.

The V gene is TRBV28, the J gene TRBJ2-1; 9 bases are shared with TRBD1. CDR3 size: 15 residues. Germline V lookup: CDR1 MDHEN, CDR2 SYDVKM. V was clipped by 9 bases and J by 3 bases; unmatched bases: 9. CDR3 coding DNA: TGTGCCAGTCTCTTTGGACAGGGGAACTACAATGAGCAGTTCTTC. This encodes CASLFGQGNYNEQFF.

The gene calls are TRBV5-6 and TRBJ2-4, with no clear D. V lost 4 bases and J 0 bases, leaving 17 bases between the germline ends. The germline CDR1 and CDR2 sequences are SGHDT and YYEEEE. This CDR3 spans 17 amino acids. The CDR3 here is CASSRASADGAKNIQYF. The CDR3 DNA reads as TGTGCCAGCAGCCGTGCGTCAGCCGATGGAGCCAAAAACATTCAGTACTTC.

This clone was recorded once. The rearrangement joins TRBV6-5 to TRBJ2-7, with 9 positions matching TRBD2. In germline, CDR1 is MNHEY, CDR2 SVGAGI. Trimming at V came to 6 bases and at J to 2 bases, leaving 5 bases not matched to a gene. The CDR3 extends over 14 amino acids. CDR3 sequence reads: CASSPGLAPYEQYF. The CDR3, as DNA: TGTGCCAGCAGCCCAGGACTAGCGCCCTACGAGCAGTACTTC.

This clone was seen only once. The V and J genes are TRBV2 and TRBJ2-7, with 10 bases lining up with TRBD2. This CDR3 comprises 15 residues. The germline V gene has CDR1 SNHLY and CDR2 FYNNEI. J was trimmed by 6 bases and V by 6 bases; bases with no gene match: 11. The CDR3 protein is CASRVLAGVTREQYF. The CDR3 nucleotides read TGTGCCAGCAGGGTGCTAGCGGGGGTGACTCGCGAGCAGTACTTC.

This clone appeared a single time. The rearrangement joins TRBV30 to TRBJ2-3, with D tentatively TRBD1 (5 bases). This CDR3 region has 14 residues. V gave up 2 bases and J gave up 1 base, with 10 bases separating them. The germline V gene encodes CDR1 GTSNPN and CDR2 SVGIG (reference sequence). DNA for the CDR3: TGTGCCTGGAGTAGGGGCGTGGGCACAGATACGCAGTATTTT. Translating it yields CAWSRGVGTDTQYF.

V is TRBV5-1 and J is TRBJ1-1; D not resolved. V was clipped by 0 bases and J by 0 bases, with 9 bases between them. This CDR3 is 15 amino acids long. Germline V gene lookup returns CDR1 SGHRS and CDR2 YFSETQ. Written as DNA, the CDR3 is TGCGCCAGCAGCTTGGCCCCAGGAATGAACACTGAAGCTTTCTTT. It codes for CASSLAPGMNTEAFF.

This clone was detected once. The rearrangement links TRBV30 to TRBJ1-6; D may be TRBD1 (5 bases). CDR1 is GTSNPN, CDR2 SVGIG, per germline (reference sequence). CDR3 length equals 13 residues. Trimming removed 2 bases from V and 8 bases from J, with 10 bases in between. CDR3 coding DNA: TGTGCCTGGAGTAGGCAGGGAGATTCACCCCTCCACTTT. This sequence encodes CAWSRQGDSPLHF. Using reference TRBV30 and TRBJ1-6 for the parts outside the CDR3, the full variable domain is SQTIHQWPATLVQPVGSPLSLECTVEGTSNPNLYWYRQAAGRGLQLLFYSVGIGQISSEVPQNLSASRPQDRQFILSSKKLLLSDSGFYLCAWSRQGDSPLHFGNGTRLTVT.

In its sample, this clone was seen once. The J gene is TRBJ1-1, the V gene TRBV19, with D uncertain. V was trimmed by 1 base and J by 3 bases, leaving 3 bases between them. The CDR3 spans 12 residues. CDR1 and CDR2 (germline): LNHDA, SQIVND (reference sequence). The CDR3 coding sequence is TGTGCCAGTAGTATAGTTGACACTGAAGCTTTCTTT. Translated, it gives CASSIVDTEAFF. The full variable domain, rest sourced from reference TRBV19 and TRBJ1-1, is DGGITQSPKYLFRKEGQNVTLSCEQNLNHDAMYWYRQDPGQGLRLIYYSQIVNDFQKGDIAEGYSVSREKKESFPLTVTSAQKNPTAFYLCASSIVDTEAFFGQGTRLTVV.

The genes are TRBV7-9 and TRBJ2-5; the match to TRBD2 covers 10 bases. CDR1 is SEHNR and CDR2 is FQNEAQ in the germline V gene (reference sequence). The length of the CDR3 is 15 residues. The V gene end was trimmed by 3 bases and the J gene end by 2 bases; junction bases not matched to a gene: 3. The CDR3 loop reads CASSFQLAGQETQYF. In nucleotides, the CDR3 is TGTGCCAGCAGCTTTCAACTAGCGGGGCAAGAGACCCAGTACTTC.

The rearrangement joins TRBV29-1 to TRBJ1-1; D not resolved. Trimming removed 4 bases at V and 0 bases at J, with 3 bases between. This CDR3 is 11 amino acids long. Germline V lookup: CDR1 SQVTM, CDR2 ANQGSEA. The CDR3 coding sequence is TGCAGCGTTGGGGTGAACACTGAAGCTTTCTTT. It codes for CSVGVNTEAFF.

The V gene is TRBV18, the J gene TRBJ1-3; weak D call: TRBD1 (6 bases). The CDR3 is 15 residues long. Germline V lookup: CDR1 KGHSH, CDR2 LQKENI. Trimming took off 3 bases at V and 5 bases at J, with 14 bases between the two ends. CDR3: CASSPETGTRNTIYF. CDR3 in DNA: TGTGCCAGCTCACCGGAGACCGGGACACGAAACACCATATATTTT. The entire variable domain, with the rest obtained from reference TRBV18 and TRBJ1-3, is as follows: NAGVMQNPRHLVRRRGQEARLRCSPMKGHSHVYWYRQLPEEGLKFMVYLQKENIIDESGMPKERFSAEFPKEGPSILRIQQVVRGDSAAYFCASSPETGTRNTIYFGEGSWLTVV.

The V gene is TRBV28, the J gene TRBJ1-4; D is uncertain. The CDR3 has 15 amino acids. From germline, CDR1 is MDHEN and CDR2 SYDVKM. Trimming left V 2 bases short and J 0 bases short, with 7 bases between. For the CDR3, the DNA is TGTGCCAGCAGTTTAGAGGTGGCAACTAATGAAAAACTGTTTTTT. Residues: CASSLEVATNEKLFF. Supplemented by reference TRBV28 and TRBJ1-4, the full variable domain reads DVKVTQSSRYLVKRTGEKVFLECVQDMDHENMFWYRQDPGLGLRLIYFSYDVKMKEKGDIPEGYSVSREKKERFSLILESASTNQTSMYLCASSLEVATNEKLFFGSGTQLSVL.

J is TRBJ1-2 and V is TRBV5-4; the D gene is possibly TRBD1 (6 bases). The V gene lost 1 base and the J gene lost 4 bases, with 11 bases spanning the gap. The V gene's germline CDR1 is SGHNT and CDR2 YYREEE (reference sequence). CDR3 length equals 14 residues. CDR3 loop: CASSLRGTPYGYTF. The CDR3 coding sequence is TGTGCCAGCAGCTTGCGAGGGACACCCTATGGCTACACCTTC.

The V gene is TRBV28, the J gene TRBJ1-2; D ambiguous. Germline loops: CDR1 MDHEN, CDR2 SYDVKM. The CDR3 consists of 14 residues. Between the trimmed V and J ends, which lost 5 bases and 3 bases, there was a span of 13 bases. This CDR3 is CASSAEWEYYGYTF. The CDR3 bases are TGTGCCAGCAGTGCGGAGTGGGAGTACTATGGCTACACCTTC.

This rearrangement joins TRBV11-1 to TRBJ2-7; D remains unclear. The CDR3 is 11 residues long. Germline-derived CDR1 and CDR2 are SGHAT and FQDESV (reference sequence). The V gene lost 3 bases and the J gene lost 7 bases, with 7 bases spanning the gap. CDR3 DNA: TGTGCCAGCAGCTTCCGCAGAGAGCAGTACTTC. Residues: CASSFRREQYF.

This chain joins TRBV3-1 (or the pseudogene TRBV3-2) and TRBJ2-1; 10 bases fit TRBD2. The CDR3 runs 16 residues. V lost 1 base, J lost 9 bases, and 9 bases stayed unmatched. Germline V gives CDR1 LGHDT, CDR2 YNNKEL (reference sequence). The DNA for the CDR3 is TGTGCCAGCAGCCAAGGTGGGACTAGCGTTCTCGGTGAGCAGTTCTTC. Its protein product is CASSQGGTSVLGEQFF.

The chain links TRBV19 to TRBJ1-3, with D tentatively TRBD1 (5 bases). Between the trimmed V and J ends, which lost 7 bases and 2 bases, there was a span of 18 bases. Germline V CDR1 and CDR2: LNHDA, SQIVND (reference sequence). CDR3 length equals 16 residues. DNA of the CDR3: TGTGCCAGTACCTCTGGGACCCTCCATGCTGGAAACACCATATATTTT. The encoded protein is CASTSGTLHAGNTIYF.

CDR3 protein: CASSLGASGANVLTF. As DNA, the CDR3 is TGTGCCAGCAGCTTAGGTGCCTCTGGGGCCAACGTCCTGACTTTC. The genes are TRBV11-3 and TRBJ2-6, with D uncertain. Trimming removed 1 base at V and 0 bases at J, with 4 bases between. There are 15 residues in the CDR3. Germline-derived CDR1 and CDR2 are SGHNT and YENEEA.

This clone was counted once. The rearrangement links TRBV2 to TRBJ2-1; TRBD2 aligns across 10 bases. The trim removed 6 bases at V and 6 bases at J, leaving 8 bases unmatched. This CDR3 region has 15 residues. Germline assignment: CDR1 SNHLY and CDR2 FYNNEI. In DNA form, the CDR3 reads TGTGCCAGCAGGGTACTAGCGGGGAAAATCAATGAGCAGTTCTTC. This gives the protein CASRVLAGKINEQFF.

The J gene is TRBJ2-3, the V gene TRBV4-2; no firm D call. The CDR3 spans 12 residues. The germline CDR1 and CDR2 sequences are LGHNA and YNFKEQ. Trimming removed 5 bases from V and 6 bases from J, with 9 bases in between. The CDR3 protein is CASSYYGDTQYF. For the CDR3, the DNA is TGTGCCAGCAGCTACTATGGGGATACGCAGTATTTT.

This clone turned up a few times. The CDR3 is CASSYPAGATYSGNTIYF. In nucleotides, the CDR3 is TGTGCCAGCAGTTACCCGGCAGGGGCTACCTACTCTGGAAACACCATATATTTT. The chain couples TRBV6-2 or TRBV6-3 to TRBJ1-3; weak D call: TRBD1 (6 bases). V lost 2 bases and J 0 bases, leaving 17 bases between the germline ends. Germline loops: CDR1 MNHEY, CDR2 SVGEGT. The CDR3 spans 18 residues.

The V and J genes are TRBV10-3 and TRBJ2-1, with D perhaps matching TRBD1 or TRBD2 (5 bases each). CDR3 length: 14 residues. Per the germline V gene, CDR1 is ENHRY and CDR2 is SYGVKD. The V end lost 8 bases, the J end lost 0 bases, and 11 bases lay between the germline ends. The CDR3 loop reads CAIGSGASYNEQFF. In DNA, the CDR3 is TGTGCCATCGGCTCCGGGGCCTCCTACAATGAGCAGTTCTTC.

J is TRBJ2-7 and V is TRBV7-2; 8 nucleotides line up with TRBD2. Germline assignment: CDR1 SGHTA and CDR2 FQGNSA. V was pared by 0 bases and J by 0 bases, with 7 bases of the junction left unmatched. This CDR3 is 17 amino acids long. The CDR3, as DNA: TGTGCCAGCAGCTTAGCCCCGGGGGGGTTGATCTCCTACGAGCAGTACTTC. This gives the protein CASSLAPGGLISYEQYF. The full variable domain, in which reference TRBV7-2 and TRBJ2-7 provide the parts outside the CDR3, is GAGVSQSPSNKVTEKGKDVELRCDPISGHTALYWYRQSLGQGLEFLIYFQGNSAPDKSGLPSDRFSAERTGGSVSTLTIQRTQQEDSAVYLCASSLAPGGLISYEQYFGPGTRLTVT.

The V call is TRBV18, the J call TRBJ1-1; TRBD1 might be the D (5 bases). The V end was cut by 3 bases, the J end by 1 base, with 12 bases between. Germline V gives CDR1 KGHSH, CDR2 LQKENI. The CDR3 is 15 residues long. Here the CDR3 DNA reads TGTGCCAGCTCACCGAAAAGAACAGGGAACACTGAAGCTTTCTTT. As protein: CASSPKRTGNTEAFF.

This chain links TRBV2 with TRBJ2-5; 8 bases are shared with TRBD2. Trimming took 6 bases from V and 5 from J; bases not matched to a gene: 5. The germline V gene encodes CDR1 SNHLY and CDR2 FYNNEI. The CDR3 spans 13 residues. This CDR3 reads CASSEGLGETQYF. CDR3 sequence (DNA): TGTGCCAGCAGCGAGGGACTAGGGGAGACCCAGTACTTC.

This clone was detected only once. This chain joins TRBV2 and TRBJ1-1; the match to TRBD1 covers 7 bases. Germline CDR1 and CDR2: SNHLY and FYNNEI. This CDR3 spans 15 amino acids. Losses at the gene ends were 1 base for V and 1 base for J; bases not matched to a gene: 3. Written as DNA, the CDR3 is TGTGCCAGCAGTGAAGTGACAGGGAAGAACACTGAAGCTTTCTTT. This sequence encodes CASSEVTGKNTEAFF.

The J gene is TRBJ1-3, the V gene TRBV6-1; unclear D gene. Germline values: CDR1 MNHNS, CDR2 SASEGT. The CDR3 has 15 amino acids. V dropped 2 bases and J dropped 2 bases, with 10 bases sitting between them. The CDR3 loop is CASSEKVEPGNTIYF. The CDR3 coding sequence is TGTGCCAGCAGTGAAAAAGTGGAACCTGGAAACACCATATATTTT.